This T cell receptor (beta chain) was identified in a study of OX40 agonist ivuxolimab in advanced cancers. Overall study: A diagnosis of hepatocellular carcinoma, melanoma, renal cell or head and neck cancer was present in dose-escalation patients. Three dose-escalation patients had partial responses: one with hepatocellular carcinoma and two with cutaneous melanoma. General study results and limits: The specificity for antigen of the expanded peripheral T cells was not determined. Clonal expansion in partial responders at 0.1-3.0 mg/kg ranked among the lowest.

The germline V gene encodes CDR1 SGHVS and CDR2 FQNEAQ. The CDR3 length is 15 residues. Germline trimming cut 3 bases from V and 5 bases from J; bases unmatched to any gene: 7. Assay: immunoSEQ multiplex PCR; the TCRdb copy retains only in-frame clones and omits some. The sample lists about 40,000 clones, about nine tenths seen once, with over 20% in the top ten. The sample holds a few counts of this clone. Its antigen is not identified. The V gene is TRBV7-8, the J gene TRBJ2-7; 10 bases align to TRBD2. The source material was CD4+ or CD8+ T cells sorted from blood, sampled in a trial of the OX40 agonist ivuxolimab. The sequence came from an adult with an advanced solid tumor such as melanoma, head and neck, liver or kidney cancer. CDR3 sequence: CASSLLAGARDEQYF. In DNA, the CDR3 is TGTGCCAGCAGCTTGCTAGCGGGAGCTCGGGACGAGCAGTACTTC.